These 25 T cell receptor beta chains share one sample of origin, sequenced in a study of neurological immune-mediated disorders. Regarding time point: longitudinal time-point 1 (baseline). One entry per CDR3 protein results from TCRdb running MiXCR on the 5' RACE reads. The table lists roughly 75,000 distinct CDR3 sequences, roughly 13% of them singletons, with approximately 4.6% in the top ten. Sequencing was performed on PBMCs. Source of these receptors: a female donor with HTLV-1-associated myelopathy (HAM/TSP).

This clonotype was detected ten times or more. The V gene is TRBV9, the J gene TRBJ2-1, with unresolved D. The CDR3 loop spans 12 amino acids. The ends were cut back, 0 bases at V and 7 bases at J, with 5 bases in the middle. The germline CDR1 and CDR2 sequences are SGDLS and YYNGEE. For the CDR3, the DNA is TGTGCCAGCAGCGTAGACGAAAATGAGCAGTTCTTC. Amino acids: CASSVDENEQFF.

The V gene is TRBV2, the J gene TRBJ2-7; D remains ambiguous. V lost 8 bases and J lost 9, with 17 bases in between. CDR1 and CDR2 from the germline V gene are SNHLY and FYNNEI. The CDR3 is made up of 12 amino acids. The CDR3 region has the DNA TGTGCCAGCGGAGAGGTCCGGCACGGGCAGTACTTC. It yields the protein CASGEVRHGQYF.

This clonotype was counted ten times or more. The J gene is TRBJ2-2, the V gene TRBV20-1, with unresolved D. Between the trimmed V and J ends, which lost 5 bases and 2 bases, there was a span of 6 bases. Germline V CDR1 and CDR2: DFQATT, SNEGSKA (reference sequence). This CDR3 is 12 amino acids long. CDR3 nucleotides: TGCAGTGCTCTTCATAACACCGGGGAGCTGTTTTTT. Protein sequence: CSALHNTGELFF.

This clonotype was detected many times. The rearrangement joins TRBV6-5 to TRBJ2-7, with D perhaps given as TRBD1 or TRBD2 (5 bases each). V was pared by 7 bases and J by 6 bases, with 13 bases between. Germline CDR1 is MNHEY and CDR2 is SVGAGI. The CDR3 is made up of 12 amino acids. CDR3 sequence (DNA): TGTGCCAGCATGTATCAGGGACGCGAGCAGTACTTC. Translated: CASMYQGREQYF.

This clonotype was counted ten times or more. The rearrangement links TRBV25-1 to TRBJ1-6; D gene uncertain. Trimming cost V 1 base and J 0 bases, with 10 bases left between them. Germline-derived CDR1 and CDR2 are MGHDK and SYGVNS. This CDR3 is 17 amino acids long. CDR3 in DNA: TGTGCCAGCAGTGAATCGTCCGGGAACTCCTATAATTCACCCCTCCACTTT. Protein: CASSESSGNSYNSPLHF.

This clonotype was counted ten times or more. The chain is built from TRBV25-1 and TRBJ2-7; D is possibly TRBD1 (6 bases). The ends were cut back, 6 bases at V and 0 bases at J, with 12 bases in the middle. CDR3 length: 14 residues. Per the germline V gene, CDR1 is MGHDK and CDR2 is SYGVNS. The CDR3 DNA sequence: TGTGCCAGCAGCAACCGGGACAACTCCTACGAGCAGTACTTC. This encodes CASSNRDNSYEQYF.

This clonotype was picked up a small number of times. This chain links TRBV6-5 with TRBJ1-4; TRBD1 is a possible D gene (6 bases). Deletions cut 0 bases from V and 8 bases from J, with 13 bases between. Germline V gene sequence: CDR1 MNHEY, CDR2 SVGAGI. The CDR3 has 15 amino acids. The CDR3 DNA sequence: TGTGCCAGCAGTTACTCCGGGGGCAGAGGAGAAAAACTGTTTTTT. It yields the protein CASSYSGGRGEKLFF.

By sample share, this clonotype is medium-sized. The chain uses TRBV20-1 and TRBJ1-4, with TRBD1 matching over 8 bases. This CDR3 has 14 residues. CDR1 DFQATT and CDR2 SNEGSKA come from the germline V gene (reference sequence). The J segment lost 8 bases and the V segment lost 6 bases, leaving 11 bases of the junction unmatched. CDR3 sequence: CSAPQGALFEKLFF. Here the CDR3 DNA reads TGCAGTGCCCCGCAGGGGGCCCTCTTCGAAAAACTGTTTTTT.

This clonotype was observed many times. The chain combines TRBV15 with TRBJ1-4; no firm D call. Trimming shortened V by 1 base and J by 6 bases, and 3 bases separated the two germline ends. This CDR3 comprises 12 residues. Germline lookup yields CDR1 LNHNV and CDR2 YYDKDF (reference sequence). The CDR3 reads CATSRGYEKLFF. The CDR3 coding sequence is TGTGCCACCAGCAGAGGCTATGAAAAACTGTTTTTT.

This clonotype turned up a few times. The chain recombines TRBV11-2 with TRBJ2-2; perhaps TRBD2 as D (5 bases). CDR1 and CDR2 from the germline V gene are SGHAT and FQNNGV. Trimming left V 3 bases short and J 8 bases short, with 10 bases between. This CDR3 region has 13 residues. The CDR3 here is CASSFPGSGELFF. The CDR3 DNA reads as TGTGCCAGCAGCTTTCCGGGGTCTGGGGAGCTGTTTTTT.

This clonotype was recorded many times. The chain has TRBV29-1 and TRBJ1-2; D not certain. Germline V gene lookup returns CDR1 SQVTM and CDR2 ANQGSEA. Trimming shortened V by 4 bases and J by 7 bases, and 10 bases separated the two germline ends. The CDR3 sequence is 11 residues long. The CDR3 is CSVGGSGGYTF. The CDR3, as DNA: TGCAGCGTTGGAGGTTCGGGTGGCTACACCTTC.

This clonotype was observed many times. The chain recombines TRBV4-1 with TRBJ2-1; TRBD2 matches at 11 bases. Germline V gives CDR1 MGHRA, CDR2 YSYEKL. This CDR3 is 14 amino acids long. J gave up 10 bases and V 2 bases, and 4 bases lay outside the gene matches. CDR3 region: CASSQIGTSGEQFF. The DNA for the CDR3 is TGCGCCAGCAGCCAAATCGGGACTAGCGGCGAGCAGTTCTTC.

The table lists this clonotype with many counts. The chain links TRBV5-1 to TRBJ1-2, with D possibly being TRBD1 (5 bases). CDR3 length equals 13 residues. Germline lookup yields CDR1 SGHRS and CDR2 YFSETQ. Trimming removed 2 bases at V and 2 bases at J, with 7 bases between. CDR3 nucleotide sequence: TGCGCCAGCAGCTTCGGGGCAAACTATGGCTACACCTTC. This sequence encodes CASSFGANYGYTF.

The chain has TRBV18 and TRBJ2-7; 7 nucleotides align to TRBD1. The junction had 7 bases not matched to a gene; V was cut back by 3 bases and J by 2 bases. This CDR3 has 15 residues. Germline V gene lookup returns CDR1 KGHSH and CDR2 LQKENI. CDR3 bases: TGTGCCAGCTCACCTGCGGACAGGCGCACCTACGAGCAGTACTTC. This gives the protein CASSPADRRTYEQYF.

This clonotype showed up many times. The chain employs TRBV12-3 or TRBV12-4 and TRBJ1-1; D not resolved. V lost 1 base, J lost 7 bases, and 16 bases lay in between. The CDR3 spans 15 residues. CDR3 amino acids: CASSLVGRKTDEAFF. The DNA for the CDR3 is TGTGCCAGCAGTTTAGTAGGCAGGAAAACAGATGAAGCTTTCTTT.

This clonotype was recorded at least ten times. The rearrangement links TRBV20-1 to TRBJ2-1; the D call may be TRBD1 or TRBD2 (5 bases each). Germline CDR1 reads DFQATT; CDR2 reads SNEGSKA (reference sequence). The CDR3 totals 16 residues. Trimming removed 7 bases at V and 0 bases at J, with 19 bases between. The chain's CDR3 is CSVSRDQLSSYNEQFF. DNA for the CDR3: TGCAGTGTAAGTAGGGACCAGTTGAGCTCCTACAATGAGCAGTTCTTC.

The V gene is TRBV28, the J gene TRBJ2-3, with 10 bases identical to TRBD2. Germline V gene lookup returns CDR1 MDHEN and CDR2 SYDVKM. This CDR3 has 16 amino acids. CDR3 DNA sequence: TGTTCCATCACAAATCAAGCGGGGGGGCCCCCAGATACGCAGTATTTT. This encodes CSITNQAGGPPDTQYF. Based on the CDR3 plus reference TRBV28 and TRBJ2-3, the full variable domain is DVKVTQSSRYLVKRTGEKVFLECVQDMDHENMFWYRQDPGLGLRLIYFSYDVKMKEKGDIPEGYSVSREKKERFSLILESASTNQTSMYLCSITNQAGGPPDTQYFGPGTRLTVL.

There are many counts of this clonotype. The CDR3 DNA follows: TGTGCCACCAGCGGGAGGGCGAACACCGGGGAGCTGTTTTTT. Translation gives CATSGRANTGELFF. V gene TRBV24-1 combines with J gene TRBJ2-2; 8 bases fit TRBD2. Trimming removed 7 bases from V and 0 bases from J; junction bases left unmatched: 0. Germline V gene lookup returns CDR1 KGHDR and CDR2 SFDVKD. This CDR3 contains 14 residues.

This clonotype was counted ten times or more. This chain uses TRBV4-1 with TRBJ2-1, with D possibly matching TRBD1 (6 bases). V was shortened by 3 bases and J by 7 bases, with 13 bases between the two germline ends. CDR1 is MGHRA and CDR2 is YSYEKL in the germline V gene. The CDR3 extends over 14 amino acids. The CDR3 DNA is TGCGCCAGCAGCCACCCCCAGGGGCGGAATGAGCAGTTCTTC. It specifies CASSHPQGRNEQFF.

The sample holds many counts of this clonotype. This sequence joins TRBV5-4 and TRBJ2-3, with D perhaps TRBD2 (6 bases). The CDR3 has 16 amino acids. Germline V gene sequence: CDR1 SGHNT, CDR2 YYREEE (reference sequence). With 1 base removed from V and 0 bases from J, the gap between germline ends came to 12 bases. This CDR3 is CASSLSSEPSTDTQYF. The CDR3, as DNA: TGTGCCAGCAGCTTGTCTAGCGAGCCTAGCACAGATACGCAGTATTTT.

In its sample, this clonotype was seen many times. The chain carries TRBV11-1 and TRBJ2-1; 7 nucleotides line up with TRBD2. This CDR3 has 15 residues. V trimming: 5 bases; J trimming: 7 bases; junction bases outside the gene matches: 11. Germline-derived CDR1 and CDR2 are SGHAT and FQDESV (reference sequence). For the CDR3, the DNA is TGTGCCAGCAGCCCCATATGGGGGGGTGAGAATGAGCAGTTCTTC. Its translation: CASSPIWGGENEQFF.

The genes are TRBV7-6 and TRBJ1-2, with 7 bases matching TRBD1. With 3 bases clipped from V and 4 bases from J, the junction kept 8 bases outside the gene matches. Germline V gene lookup returns CDR1 SGHVS and CDR2 FNYEAQ. The CDR3 sequence is 15 residues long. The CDR3 is CASSLGSQGIYGYTF. In DNA, the CDR3 is TGTGCCAGCAGCTTGGGATCACAGGGGATCTATGGCTACACCTTC.

In this sample, this clonotype turned up many times. This chain uses TRBV5-1 with TRBJ2-2; no firm D call. CDR3 length: 14 residues. Trimming cost V 5 bases and J 4 bases, with 12 bases left between them. CDR1 and CDR2 (germline): SGHRS, YFSETQ. The CDR3 reads CASRDQAATGELFF. The DNA for the CDR3 is TGCGCCAGCAGAGACCAGGCGGCCACCGGGGAGCTGTTTTTT.

CDR3 in amino acids: CASSQGPIAKNIQYF. The CDR3 region has the DNA TGTGCCAGCAGTCAGGGGCCCATAGCCAAAAACATTCAGTACTTC. The V call is TRBV6-2 or TRBV6-3, the J call TRBJ2-4; a possible D gene is TRBD1 (6 bases). The CDR3 consists of 15 residues. CDR1 and CDR2 from the germline V gene are MNHEY and SVGEGT. Trimming left V 5 bases short and J 0 bases short, with 11 bases between.

This clonotype was observed at least ten times. V usage is TRBV5-1 and J usage is TRBJ1-6; unclear D gene. The CDR3 sequence is 15 residues long. Trimming shortened V by 0 bases and J by 8 bases, and 12 bases separated the two germline ends. The germline gives CDR1 SGHRS, CDR2 YFSETQ. The CDR3 region is CASSLATGRDSPLHF. The CDR3 coding sequence is TGCGCCAGCAGCTTGGCTACGGGCCGGGATTCACCCCTCCACTTT.